This TCR beta chain was documented in a study of tumor-infiltrating lymphocytes in glioblastoma multiforme. Overall study findings and caveats: Only one glioblastoma patient had TCR and mutation analysis.

In regard to this clonotype: Its target is unknown. The junction differs from germline at one of its ends, possibly a read error.

TCRB libraries came from RNA via three nested multiplex PCR rounds. Input was 0.4 to 0.55 ug total RNA, reverse-transcribed with a C-beta primer. Unique molecular identifiers were not described for the libraries. TCRdb recomputed calls from the multiplex PCR reads with MiXCR, one row per CDR3 protein. The top ten clones hold 15% to 20% of a sample with 20,000 or so distinct CDR3 sequences, just under 70% of them seen once. The receptor comes from a male donor with glioblastoma. Sequenced input: peripheral blood.

CDR3 loop: CASNQERGVPTQYF. DNA for the CDR3: TGCGCCAGCAACCAAGAAAGAGGTGTGCCTACGCAGTATTTT. This chain connects TRBV4-1 to TRBJ2-3; no definite D call. The CDR3 is 14 amino acids. Germline CDR1 and CDR2: MGHRA and YSYEKL.